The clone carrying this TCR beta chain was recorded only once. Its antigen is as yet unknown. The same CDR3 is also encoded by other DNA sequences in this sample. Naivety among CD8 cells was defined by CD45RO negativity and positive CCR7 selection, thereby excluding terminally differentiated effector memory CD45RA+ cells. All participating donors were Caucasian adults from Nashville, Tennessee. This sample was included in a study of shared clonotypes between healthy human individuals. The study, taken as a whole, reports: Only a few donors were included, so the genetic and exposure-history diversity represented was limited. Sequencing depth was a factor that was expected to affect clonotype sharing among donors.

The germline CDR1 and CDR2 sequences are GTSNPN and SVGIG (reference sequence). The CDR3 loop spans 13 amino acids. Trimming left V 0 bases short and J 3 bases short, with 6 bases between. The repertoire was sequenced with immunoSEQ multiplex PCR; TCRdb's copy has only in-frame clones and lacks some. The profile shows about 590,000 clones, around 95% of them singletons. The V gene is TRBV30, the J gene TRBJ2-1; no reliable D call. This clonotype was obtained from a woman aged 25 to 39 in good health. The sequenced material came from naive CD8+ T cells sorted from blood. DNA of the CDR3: TGTGCCTGGAGTGTACACGGCTACAATGAGCAGTTCTTC. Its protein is CAWSVHGYNEQFF.